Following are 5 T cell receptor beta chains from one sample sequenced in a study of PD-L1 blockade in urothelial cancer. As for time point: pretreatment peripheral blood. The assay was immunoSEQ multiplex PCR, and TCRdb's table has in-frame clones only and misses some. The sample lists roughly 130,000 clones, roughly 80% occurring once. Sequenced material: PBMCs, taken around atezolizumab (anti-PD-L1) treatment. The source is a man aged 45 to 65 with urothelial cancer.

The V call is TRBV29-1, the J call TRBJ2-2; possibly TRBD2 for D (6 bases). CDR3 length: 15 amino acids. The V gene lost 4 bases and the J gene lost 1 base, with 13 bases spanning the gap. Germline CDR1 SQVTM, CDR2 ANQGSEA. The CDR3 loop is CSVGLRERNTGELFF. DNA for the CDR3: TGCAGCGTTGGTCTGCGGGAAAGGAACACCGGGGAGCTGTTTTTT.

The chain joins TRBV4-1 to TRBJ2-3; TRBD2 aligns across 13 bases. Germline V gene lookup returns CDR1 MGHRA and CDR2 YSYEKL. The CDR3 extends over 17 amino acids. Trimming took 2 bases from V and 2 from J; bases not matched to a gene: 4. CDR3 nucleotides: TGCGCCAGCAGCCAAACCGGGACTAGCGGGATCACAGATACGCAGTATTTT. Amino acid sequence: CASSQTGTSGITDTQYF.

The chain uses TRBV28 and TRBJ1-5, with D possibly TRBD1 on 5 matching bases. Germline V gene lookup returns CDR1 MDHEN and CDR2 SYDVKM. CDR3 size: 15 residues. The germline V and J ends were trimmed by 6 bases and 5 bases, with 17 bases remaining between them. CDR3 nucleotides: TGTGCCAGCAGCCGCCCCCAGGGTAGTCATCAGCCCCAGCATTTT. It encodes CASSRPQGSHQPQHF.

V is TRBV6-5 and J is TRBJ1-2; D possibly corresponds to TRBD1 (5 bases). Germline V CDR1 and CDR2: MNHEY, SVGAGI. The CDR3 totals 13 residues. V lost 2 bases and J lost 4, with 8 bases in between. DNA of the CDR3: TGTGCCAGCAGTTACGGAGGGGCCTATGGCTACACCTTC. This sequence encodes CASSYGGAYGYTF.

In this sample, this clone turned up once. CDR3 nucleotide sequence: TGTGCCGCCCTAGGGAGATACACTGAAGCTTTCTTT. Its translation is CAALGRYTEAFF. The chain carries TRBV6-5 and TRBJ1-1; D is unclear. The CDR3 covers 12 residues. The V gene lost 11 bases and the J gene lost 3 bases, with 13 bases spanning the gap. Germline loops: CDR1 MNHEY, CDR2 SVGAGI.